The 8 T cell receptor beta chains below come from one sample, sequenced in a study of blood T cell repertoires in COVID-19. Here immunoSEQ multiplex PCR was the method, and the copy in TCRdb shows in-frame clones only, minus some. The table includes under 200,000 clones, around 82% detected once. Sequencing was carried out using peripheral blood. The receptors were gathered from a man in his 70s with active or convalescent COVID-19.

The chain joins TRBV20-1 to TRBJ2-5; TRBD1 matches at 8 bases. The CDR3 runs to 15 residues. Losses at the gene ends were 6 bases for V and 5 bases for J; bases not matched to a gene: 14. Germline CDR1 and CDR2: DFQATT and SNEGSKA (reference sequence). The CDR3 here is CSASRQGSWSETQYF. The DNA for the CDR3 is TGCAGTGCCAGTAGACAGGGGAGTTGGAGTGAGACCCAGTACTTC.

The chain links TRBV12-5 to TRBJ1-6, with D unclear. The CDR3 extends over 14 amino acids. Germline CDR1 reads LGHNT; CDR2 reads FRNRAP. V dropped 3 bases and J dropped 8 bases, with 11 bases sitting between them. CDR3 in amino acids: CASGFGNGDSPLHF. As DNA, the CDR3 is TGTGCTAGTGGTTTTGGAAACGGGGATTCACCCCTCCACTTT.

V and J are TRBV3-1 (or the pseudogene TRBV3-2) and TRBJ2-2; a possible D gene is TRBD2 (6 bases). This CDR3 is built from 16 residues. V dropped 3 bases and J dropped 6 bases, with 17 bases sitting between them. Germline V gene data show CDR1 as LGHDT and CDR2 as YNNKEL (reference sequence). In nucleotides, the CDR3 is TGTGCCAGCAGCCACTCGGGACTCCTCGGGGCCGGGGAGCTGTTTTTT. This translates into CASSHSGLLGAGELFF.

The chain's CDR3 is CASSPVGSSYNEQFF. The CDR3 nucleotides read TGTGCCAGCTCACCAGTCGGGAGCTCCTACAATGAGCAGTTCTTC. V usage is TRBV18 and J usage is TRBJ2-1; the D gene is possibly TRBD2 (6 bases). The CDR3 runs 15 residues. Germline V lookup: CDR1 KGHSH, CDR2 LQKENI. V was clipped by 2 bases and J by 0 bases, with 8 bases between them.

The gene calls are TRBV7-9 and TRBJ1-1, with TRBD1 identical over 12 bases. V lost 5 bases to trimming and J lost 1 base; unmatched junction nucleotides: 5. The CDR3 length is 16 residues. The V gene's germline CDR1 is SEHNR and CDR2 FQNEAQ (reference sequence). For the CDR3, the DNA is TGTGCCAGCAGCCTCGGGACAGGGGGCGCGAACACTGAAGCTTTCTTT. Its translation: CASSLGTGGANTEAFF.

The chain couples TRBV6-6 to TRBJ1-1; no clear D gene. CDR1 is MNHNY, CDR2 SVGAGI, per germline (reference sequence). This CDR3 contains 12 residues. Trimming cost V 2 bases and J 5 bases, with 6 bases left between them. In nucleotides, the CDR3 is TGTGCCAGCAGTTACCGGGAGACTGAAGCTTTCTTT. It translates to CASSYRETEAFF.

This clone has just a few counts. V and J are TRBV19 and TRBJ2-7; maybe TRBD1 (7 bases). This CDR3 comprises 11 residues. Trimming pared 8 bases from V and 7 bases from J, leaving 12 bases between. The germline CDR1 and CDR2 sequences are LNHDA and SQIVND (reference sequence). For the CDR3, the DNA is TGTGCCAGTGGGGCAGGGGGGGAGCAGTACTTC. It specifies CASGAGGEQYF.

The rearrangement links TRBV11-2 to TRBJ2-7; D might be TRBD1 (5 bases). Germline CDR1 is SGHAT and CDR2 is FQNNGV. The length of the CDR3 is 15 residues. V dropped 0 bases and J dropped 0 bases, with 9 bases sitting between them. The CDR3 spells CASSLDGHASYEQYF. CDR3 DNA: TGTGCCAGCAGCTTAGATGGACACGCCTCCTACGAGCAGTACTTC.